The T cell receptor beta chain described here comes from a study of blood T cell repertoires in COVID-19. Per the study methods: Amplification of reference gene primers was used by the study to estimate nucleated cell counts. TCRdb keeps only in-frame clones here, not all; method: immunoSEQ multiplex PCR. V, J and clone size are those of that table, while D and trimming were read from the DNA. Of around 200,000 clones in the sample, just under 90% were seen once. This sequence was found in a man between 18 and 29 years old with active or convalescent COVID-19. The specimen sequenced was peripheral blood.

CDR3: CASRTTGGRDGPQHF. CDR3 nucleotides: TGTGCCAGTAGAACTACAGGGGGCCGGGATGGGCCCCAGCATTTT. The V call is TRBV19, the J call TRBJ1-5; 9 bases agree with TRBD1. Unmatched junction bases numbered 12, after V lost 6 bases and J lost 9 bases. The CDR3 is 15 amino acids. Germline CDR1 and CDR2: LNHDA and SQIVND (reference sequence).